This record covers a single TCR beta chain. RNA, at about 0.45 to 1 ug, was reverse transcribed with random hexamers. An immunoSEQ multiplex PCR amplified TCR beta CDR3 over 54 Vbeta and 13 Jbeta. TCRdb reanalysed the immunoSEQ multiplex PCR reads using MiXCR and keeps one entry per CDR3 protein. The sample lists 150,000 to 200,000 distinct CDR3 sequences, approximately 94% seen once, with approximately 0.1% in the top ten. The data are from a study of CD8 T cells in Susac syndrome. TCR beta sequencing was performed on blood CD8+ and CD4+ T cells. V lost 4 bases, J lost 4 bases, and 8 bases lay in between. The CDR3 runs 12 residues. Germline V gives CDR1 SQVTM, CDR2 ANQGSEA.

This TCR was recovered from a human donor with Susac syndrome. The sequenced sample was CD4+ T cells from PBMCs. J is TRBJ1-5 and V is TRBV29-1; D is possibly TRBD1 (6 bases). CDR3 DNA sequence: TGCAGCGTTGCAGGGGTGAATCAGCCCCAGCATTTT. Translated, it gives CSVAGVNQPQHF.